The sequence of this T cell receptor beta chain was determined in a study of cytomegalovirus exposure and HLA in healthy donors. The V gene lost 8 bases and the J gene lost 7 bases, with 11 bases spanning the gap. The CDR3 covers 11 residues. CDR1 and CDR2 from the germline V gene are LNHDA and SQIVND (reference sequence). Healthy bone marrow donors formed the donor group. With 60 Vbeta and 13 Jbeta primers, the PCR was carried out. TCRdb's table, derived via immunoSEQ multiplex PCR, lists solely in-frame clones and lacks some. The table shows about 190,000 clones, with about four fifths occurring only once.

The V and J genes are TRBV19 and TRBJ2-5; D gene uncertain. The TCR was taken from a woman aged 30 to 39 in good health and CMV-seropositive. Sequencing was performed on PBMCs. The CDR3 sequence is CASGEPGTQYF. The CDR3 DNA is TGTGCCAGTGGAGAACCCGGGACCCAGTACTTC.